A selection of T cell receptor beta chains follows, all from one sample in a study of T cells in Graves' hyperthyroidism and ophthalmopathy. TCRdb used MiXCR to reprocess the multiplex PCR reads, holding one entry per CDR3 protein. The table records approximately 270,000 distinct CDR3 sequences, 14% to 15% of them present only once. The sample was blood. These receptors originate from a woman aged 40 to 50 with Graves' hyperthyroidism that later progressed to Graves' ophthalmopathy. Both conserved end residues are part of each CDR3. D genes are given only for firm matches. Not every row has a clone size; where given, it reads once, few, many or a size class.

TRBV7-9	NA	NA	TRBJ2-3	CASGDSGFTDTDTQYF	TGTGCCAGCGGAGACTCGGGATTTACCGACACGGATACGCAGTATTTT
TRBV12-3/TRBV12-4	many	NA	TRBJ1-2	CASRRQSDRGGYTF	TGTGCCAGCAGACGACAGTCGGACCGAGGTGGCTACACCTTC
TRBV7-9	many	NA	TRBJ1-2	CAAGPDFVNYGYTF	TGTGCCGCGGGGCCCGACTTTGTTAACTATGGCTACACCTTC
TRBV20-1	few	TRBD2	TRBJ2-3	CSARVRASGSTDTQYF	TGCAGTGCTAGAGTTAGGGCTAGCGGGTCCACAGATACGCAGTATTTT
TRBV2	many	NA	TRBJ2-7	CASRGLLGQYF	TGTGCCAGCAGAGGCCTTTTGGGGCAGTACTTC
TRBV5-4	NA	NA	TRBJ2-3	CASSPFGSVAQYF	TGTGCCAGCAGCCCCTTCGGATCGGTTGCGCAGTATTTT
TRBV5-1	many	TRBD1	TRBJ1-1	CASSQTPDRGHTEAFF	TGCGCCAGCAGCCAGACACCGGACAGGGGGCACACTGAAGCTTTCTTT
TRBV29-1	NA	NA	TRBJ2-4	CSVMTLAKNIQYF	TGCAGCGTAATGACCTTAGCCAAAAACATTCAGTACTTC
TRBV19	few	NA	TRBJ2-7	CASSIRGERWEQYF	TGTGCCAGTAGTATCCGAGGGGAGCGATGGGAGCAGTACTTC
TRBV12-3/TRBV12-4	many	NA	TRBJ1-1	CASSPQQVNTEAFF	TGTGCCAGCAGTCCCCAACAAGTGAACACTGAAGCTTTCTTT
TRBV18	NA	NA	TRBJ1-1	CASSPSDSIAAFF	TGTGCCAGCTCACCGTCTGACAGCATAGCGGCTTTCTTT